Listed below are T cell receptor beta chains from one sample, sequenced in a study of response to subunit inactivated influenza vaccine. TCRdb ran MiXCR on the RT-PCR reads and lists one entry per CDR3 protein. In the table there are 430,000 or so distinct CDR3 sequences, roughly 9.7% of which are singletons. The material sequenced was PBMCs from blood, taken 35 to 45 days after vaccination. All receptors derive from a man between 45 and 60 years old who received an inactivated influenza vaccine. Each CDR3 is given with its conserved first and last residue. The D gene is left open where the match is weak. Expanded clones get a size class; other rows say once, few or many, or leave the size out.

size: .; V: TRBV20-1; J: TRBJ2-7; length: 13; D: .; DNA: TGCAGTGCTAGAGGGGAAGCTGTCGGCGAGCAGTACTTC; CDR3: CSARGEAVGEQYF
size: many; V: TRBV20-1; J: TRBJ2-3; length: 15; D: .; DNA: TGCAGTGCTTTAGCGGAGTGGATCTTCACAGATACGCAGTATTTT; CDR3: CSALAEWIFTDTQYF
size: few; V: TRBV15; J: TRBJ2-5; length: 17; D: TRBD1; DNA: TGTGCCACCAGCAGAGATAGGACAGGGCCCTCGGGGGAGACCCAGTACTTC; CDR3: CATSRDRTGPSGETQYF
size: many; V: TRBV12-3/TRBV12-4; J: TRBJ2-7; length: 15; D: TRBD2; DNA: TGTGCCAGCAGTTTAGATTTAGGGCTAGCGGGGGAGCAGTACTTC; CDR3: CASSLDLGLAGEQYF
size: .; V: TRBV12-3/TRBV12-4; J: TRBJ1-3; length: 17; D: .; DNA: TGTGCCAGCAGGGGCTTTGGTGTGGACAACTCTGGAAACACCATATATTTT; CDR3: CASRGFGVDNSGNTIYF
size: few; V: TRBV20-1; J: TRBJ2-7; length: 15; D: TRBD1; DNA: TGCAGTGCTAAACAAGGGGGGACAGGGGTTTCCGAGCAGTACTTC; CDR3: CSAKQGGTGVSEQYF
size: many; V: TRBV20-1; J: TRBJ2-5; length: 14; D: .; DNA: TGCAGTGCTGATTACGGTCGGGGCCAAGAGACCCAGTACTTC; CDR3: CSADYGRGQETQYF
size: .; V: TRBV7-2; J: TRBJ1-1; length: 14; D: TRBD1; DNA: TGTGCCAGCAAGTCACAGGGGGCGCAGACTGAAGCTTTCTTT; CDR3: CASKSQGAQTEAFF
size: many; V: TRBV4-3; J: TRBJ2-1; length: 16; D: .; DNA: TGCGCCAGCAGCCCCCGGGCAGGGACCTCCTACAATGAGCAGTTCTTC; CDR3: CASSPRAGTSYNEQFF
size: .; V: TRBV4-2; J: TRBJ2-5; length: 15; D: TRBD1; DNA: TGTGCCAGCAGCCAAGGGGACAGGGGCGTTGAGACCCAGTACTTC; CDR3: CASSQGDRGVETQYF
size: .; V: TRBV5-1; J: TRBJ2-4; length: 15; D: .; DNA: TGCGCCAGCGGACAGGGGTCTAGCGGGGCAAACATTCAGTACTTC; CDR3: CASGQGSSGANIQYF
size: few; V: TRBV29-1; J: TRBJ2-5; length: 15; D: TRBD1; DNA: TGCAGCGTTGAAGGTCGGACAGGGATGGGAGAGACCCAGTACTTC; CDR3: CSVEGRTGMGETQYF
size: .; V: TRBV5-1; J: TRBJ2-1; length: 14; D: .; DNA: TGCGCCAGCAGCGACGACAGGTCCTACAATGAGCAGTTCTTC; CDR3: CASSDDRSYNEQFF
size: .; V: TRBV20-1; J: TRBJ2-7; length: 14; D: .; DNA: TGCAGTGCTAGAGGACAGAGAGACAACTACGAGCAGTACTTC; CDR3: CSARGQRDNYEQYF
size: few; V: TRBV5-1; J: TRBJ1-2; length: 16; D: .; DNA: TGCGCCAGCAGCGTGTCACCTAACAGGGTCAGCTATGGCTACACCTTC; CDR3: CASSVSPNRVSYGYTF
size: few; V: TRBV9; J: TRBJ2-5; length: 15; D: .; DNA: TGTGCCAGCAGTCCGCTTTCGCGGAATCAAGAGACCCAGTACTTC; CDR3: CASSPLSRNQETQYF
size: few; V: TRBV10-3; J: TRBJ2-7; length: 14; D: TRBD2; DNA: TGTGCCAACATGACTAGCGGGACTAAGTACGAGCAGTACTTC; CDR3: CANMTSGTKYEQYF
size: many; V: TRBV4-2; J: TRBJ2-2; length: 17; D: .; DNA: TGTGCCAGCAGCCAAGATCCCCCGGGACGGGGAGGCGGGGAGCTGTTTTTT; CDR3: CASSQDPPGRGGGELFF
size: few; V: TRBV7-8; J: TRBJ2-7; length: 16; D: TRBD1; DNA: TGTGCCAGCAGCTTATATTCCGGGACAGGGACCTACGAGCAGTACTTC; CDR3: CASSLYSGTGTYEQYF
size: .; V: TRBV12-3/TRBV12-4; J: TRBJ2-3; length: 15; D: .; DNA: TGTGCCAGCAGTTGGGCGGGATCCTCTGGAGATACGCAGTATTTT; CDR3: CASSWAGSSGDTQYF
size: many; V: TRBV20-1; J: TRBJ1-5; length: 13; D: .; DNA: TGCAGTGCCTACCCCCGAGGCGATCAGCCCCAGCATTTT; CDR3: CSAYPRGDQPQHF
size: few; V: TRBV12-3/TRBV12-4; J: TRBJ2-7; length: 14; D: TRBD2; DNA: TGTGCCAGCGGCCGGCTAGCGGTCTCCTACGAGCAGTACTTC; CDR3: CASGRLAVSYEQYF
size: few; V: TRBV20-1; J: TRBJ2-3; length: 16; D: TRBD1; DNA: TGCAGTGCTTTTTCTCAGACAGGGGTGAGCACAGATACGCAGTATTTT; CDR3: CSAFSQTGVSTDTQYF
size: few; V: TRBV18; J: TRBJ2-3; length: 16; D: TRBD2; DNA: TGTGCCAGCTCACCGACTAGCTCCTCTAGCACAGATACGCAGTATTTT; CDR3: CASSPTSSSSTDTQYF
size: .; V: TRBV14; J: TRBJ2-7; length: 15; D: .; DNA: TGTGCCAGCAGCCAAGTTCCCAGGGGTCCCTACGAGCAGTACTTC; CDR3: CASSQVPRGPYEQYF
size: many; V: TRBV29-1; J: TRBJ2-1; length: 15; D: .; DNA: TGCAGCGCATCCCGAGCGACTTTGGGGAGCAATGAGCAGTTCTTC; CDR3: CSASRATLGSNEQFF
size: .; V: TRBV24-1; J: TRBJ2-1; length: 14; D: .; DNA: TGTGCCACCGGGGGGCTGGGGTTGGCCAATGAGCAGTTCTTC; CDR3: CATGGLGLANEQFF
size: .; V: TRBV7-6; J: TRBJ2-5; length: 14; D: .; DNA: TGTGCCAGCAGCCATGACGTAGGAGTTGAGACCCAGTACTTC; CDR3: CASSHDVGVETQYF
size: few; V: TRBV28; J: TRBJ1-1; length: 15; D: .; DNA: TGTGCCAGCAGTTTCGGATTGCAGGCCCTTACTGAAGCTTTCTTT; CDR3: CASSFGLQALTEAFF
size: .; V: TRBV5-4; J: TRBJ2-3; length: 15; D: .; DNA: TGTGCCAGCAGACCCGTGGGGGGGGGGCGTGATACGCAGTATTTT; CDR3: CASRPVGGGRDTQYF
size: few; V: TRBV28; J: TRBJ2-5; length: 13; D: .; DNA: TGTGCCAGCAGAAGACCGGGACCGAAGACCCAGTACTTC; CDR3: CASRRPGPKTQYF
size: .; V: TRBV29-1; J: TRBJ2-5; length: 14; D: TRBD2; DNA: TGCAGCGTTGGGGCTAGCGGGGGACAAGAGACCCAGTACTTC; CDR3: CSVGASGGQETQYF
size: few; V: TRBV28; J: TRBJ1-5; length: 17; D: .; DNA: TGTGCCAGCAGTTCGGTCTTACCGGGACCCGGCAATCAGCCCCAGCATTTT; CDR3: CASSSVLPGPGNQPQHF
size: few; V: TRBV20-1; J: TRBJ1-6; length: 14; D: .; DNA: TGCAGTGCTAGATCCGGTGGGTTCGATTCACCCCTCCACTTT; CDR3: CSARSGGFDSPLHF
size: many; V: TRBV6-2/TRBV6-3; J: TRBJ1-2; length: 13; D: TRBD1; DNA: TGTGCCAGCAGCCCGACAGGGAACTATGGCTACACCTTC; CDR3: CASSPTGNYGYTF
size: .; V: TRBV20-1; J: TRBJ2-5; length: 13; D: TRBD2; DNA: TGCAGCCTTTTGCGGGGAGGGATGGAGACCCAGTACTTC; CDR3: CSLLRGGMETQYF
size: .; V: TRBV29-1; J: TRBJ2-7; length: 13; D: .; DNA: TGCAGCGTTGGCCGGGTAGGCTCCTACGAGCAGTACTTC; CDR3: CSVGRVGSYEQYF
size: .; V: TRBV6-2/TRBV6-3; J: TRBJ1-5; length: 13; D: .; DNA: TGTGCCAGCGTACGGGAGACCAATCAGCCCCAGCATTTT; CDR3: CASVRETNQPQHF
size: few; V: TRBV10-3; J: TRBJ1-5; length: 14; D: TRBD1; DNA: TGTGCCATCAGTGCACAGGGGGCGGATCAGCCCCAGCATTTT; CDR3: CAISAQGADQPQHF
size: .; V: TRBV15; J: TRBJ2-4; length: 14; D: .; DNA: TGTGCCACCAGCCCGAGGAAAGCCAAAAACATTCAGTACTTC; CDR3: CATSPRKAKNIQYF
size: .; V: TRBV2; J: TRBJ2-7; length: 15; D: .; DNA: TGTGCCAGCAGACTCACGGACAGTTCAGTCGGCGAGCAGTACTTC; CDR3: CASRLTDSSVGEQYF
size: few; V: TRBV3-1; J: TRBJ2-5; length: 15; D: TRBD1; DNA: TGTGCCAGCAGCCAAGATCCGACAGGGGAAGAGACCCAGTACTTC; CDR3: CASSQDPTGEETQYF
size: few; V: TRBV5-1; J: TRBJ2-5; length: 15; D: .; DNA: TGCGCCAGCAGCTTGATAACCGGGGGCGAGGAGACCCAGTACTTC; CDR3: CASSLITGGEETQYF
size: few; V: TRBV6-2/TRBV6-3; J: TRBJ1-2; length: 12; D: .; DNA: TGTGCCAGCAGTTCCTCCGAGCCCGGCTACACCTTC; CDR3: CASSSSEPGYTF
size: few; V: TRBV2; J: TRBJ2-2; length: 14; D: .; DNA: TGTGCCAGCAGTGTGGGCAGCAACACCGGGGAGCTGTTTTTT; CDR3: CASSVGSNTGELFF
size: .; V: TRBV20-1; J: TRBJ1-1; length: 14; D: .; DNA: TGCAGTGCTAGGGGGACGGGGAGCCACACTGAAGCTTTCTTT; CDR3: CSARGTGSHTEAFF
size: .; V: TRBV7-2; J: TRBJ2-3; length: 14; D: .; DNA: TGTGCCAGCAGTTCGGGCCCCGCGATAAATACGCAGTATTTT; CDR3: CASSSGPAINTQYF
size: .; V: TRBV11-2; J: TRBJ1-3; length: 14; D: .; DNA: TGTGCCAGCAGCCGAGGCGTCTCTGGAAACACCATATATTTT; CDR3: CASSRGVSGNTIYF
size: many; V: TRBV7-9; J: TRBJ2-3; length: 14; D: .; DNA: TGTGCCAGCAGCTCCCCCCGAGGGGCAGATACGCAGTATTTT; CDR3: CASSSPRGADTQYF
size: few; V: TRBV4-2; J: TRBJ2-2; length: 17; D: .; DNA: TGTGCCAGCAGCCGCACGATGACGGGGGCGAACACCGGGGAGCTGTTTTTT; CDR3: CASSRTMTGANTGELFF
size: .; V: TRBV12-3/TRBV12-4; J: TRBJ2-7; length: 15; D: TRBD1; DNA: TGTGCCAGCAGGTCCGTTATGGGGACAGACTACGAGCAGTACTTC; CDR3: CASRSVMGTDYEQYF
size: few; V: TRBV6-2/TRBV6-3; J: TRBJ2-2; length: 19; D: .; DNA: TGTGCCAGCACCCCCCACCCTACGCTTGGGGCCTCGAACACCGGGGAGCTGTTTTTT; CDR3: CASTPHPTLGASNTGELFF
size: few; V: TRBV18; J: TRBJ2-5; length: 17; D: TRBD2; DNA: TGTGCCAGCTCACCAATCGTAGCGGGGGGTCCCCAAGAGACCCAGTACTTC; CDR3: CASSPIVAGGPQETQYF
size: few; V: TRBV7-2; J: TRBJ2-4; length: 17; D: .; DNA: TGTGCCAGCAGCTTAATTTCTGGGGCGGGTGCCAAAAACATTCAGTACTTC; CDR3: CASSLISGAGAKNIQYF
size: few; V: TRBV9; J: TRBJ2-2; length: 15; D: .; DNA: TGTGCCAGCAGCGAGGGAGCGGTGAAAGCCGGGGAGCTGTTTTTT; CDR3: CASSEGAVKAGELFF
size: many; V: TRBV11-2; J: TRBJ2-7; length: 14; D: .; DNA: TGTGCCAGCAGCCCCCCTCGGAGACCCTACGAGCAGTACTTC; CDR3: CASSPPRRPYEQYF
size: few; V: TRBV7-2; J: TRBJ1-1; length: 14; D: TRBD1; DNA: TGTGCCAGCAGCCCCAGGGGGCGCCTCACTGAAGCTTTCTTT; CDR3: CASSPRGRLTEAFF